A single sample gave rise to the 12 T cell receptor beta chains below, sequenced in a study of blood T cell repertoires in COVID-19 (dated by TCRdb to 2018 to 2021). Library generation was performed with the immunoSEQ multiplex PCR assay. Here the immuneACCESS table is served through TCRdb, limited to in-frame sequences with V and J called. Missing clones are a known gap in these copies; in checked studies unresolved V genes cover under half, and the rest lacks a known reason. The sample table shows about 300,000 clones, and around 80% are seen once. Roughly 1.2% of the sample comes from the top ten. The sequencing input was peripheral blood. Receptors were obtained from a woman between 45 and 65 years old with acute or convalescent COVID-19.

CDR3 in DNA: TGTGCCAGCAGCTTCCGACAGGGGGGGGATCAGCCCCAGCATTTT. Translated, it gives CASSFRQGGDQPQHF. The V gene is TRBV13, the J gene TRBJ1-5; 9 positions agree with TRBD1. Trimming at V came to 3 bases and at J to 5 bases, leaving 5 bases not matched to a gene. Germline V gene lookup returns CDR1 PRHDT and CDR2 FYEKMQ (reference sequence). This CDR3 is 15 amino acids long.

This chain uses TRBV5-5 with TRBJ2-5, with TRBD1 as a possible D gene (6 bases). Germline CDR1 SGHKS, CDR2 YYEKEE (reference sequence). This CDR3 region has 14 residues. Deletions cut 4 bases from V and 5 bases from J, with 15 bases between. CDR3 sequence reads: CASSTRTAGETQYF. The CDR3, as DNA: TGTGCCAGCAGCACGAGGACAGCAGGGGAGACCCAGTACTTC. The full variable domain, its missing parts supplied by reference TRBV5-5 and TRBJ2-5, is DAGVTQSPTHLIKTRGQQVTLRCSPISGHKSVSWYQQVLGQGPQFIFQYYEKEERGRGNFPDRFSARQFPNYSSELNVNALLLGDSALYLCASSTRTAGETQYFGPGTRLLVL.

This chain links TRBV27 with TRBJ1-4; the D is unclear. This CDR3 spans 14 amino acids. V lost 5 bases and J 5 bases, leaving 12 bases between the germline ends. CDR1 and CDR2 from the germline V gene are MNHEY and SMNVEV (reference sequence). The CDR3 region has the DNA TGTGCCAGCAGTGACCGGGGAAAGAATGAAAAACTGTTTTTT. Translating gives CASSDRGKNEKLFF.

This chain links TRBV19 with TRBJ1-6, with D perhaps matching TRBD1 (5 bases). Per germline, CDR1 LNHDA and CDR2 SQIVND (reference sequence). The CDR3 extends over 14 amino acids. Trimming took 5 bases from V and 10 from J, leaving 15 bases between them. The CDR3, as DNA: TGTGCCAGTAGTTCGGGACTGGGTATATCACCCCTCCACTTT. The encoded protein is CASSSGLGISPLHF.

This clone was recorded once. The J gene is TRBJ2-6, the V gene TRBV6-6; tentatively, D is TRBD1 (6 bases). This CDR3 spans 19 amino acids. The germline V gene has CDR1 MNHNY and CDR2 SVGAGI (reference sequence). Trimming took 5 bases from V and 1 from J, leaving 21 bases between them. The CDR3: CASSPTTGYLPSGANVLTF. CDR3 in DNA: TGTGCCAGCAGTCCCACGACAGGTTACCTCCCTTCTGGGGCCAACGTCCTGACTTTC.

This chain joins TRBV10-3 and TRBJ1-4, with TRBD1 as a possible D gene (6 bases). V gave up 7 bases and J gave up 5 bases, with 17 bases separating them. Germline V lookup: CDR1 ENHRY, CDR2 SYGVKD. The CDR3 runs 15 residues. CDR3 coding DNA: TGTGCCATCACTCGTATAGGGACACGGAATGAAAAACTGTTTTTT. It codes for CAITRIGTRNEKLFF.

V and J are TRBV6-6 and TRBJ1-2; 11 bases agree with TRBD1. Germline assignment: CDR1 MNHNY and CDR2 SVGAGI (reference sequence). Trimming removed 6 bases from V and 8 bases from J; junction bases left unmatched: 8. The CDR3 contains 14 residues. CDR3 region: CASRLDRGLGGYTF. CDR3 DNA sequence: TGTGCCAGCAGACTGGACAGGGGGCTAGGGGGCTACACCTTC.

This clone was picked up one time. The J gene is TRBJ1-2, the V gene TRBV29-1; a weak D match, TRBD1 (5 bases). Looked up from germline, CDR1 is SQVTM and CDR2 is ANQGSEA. Trimming pared 7 bases from V and 2 bases from J, leaving 8 bases between. The CDR3 is 11 amino acids. This chain's CDR3 is CSARENYGYTF. The CDR3, as DNA: TGCAGCGCCAGGGAAAACTATGGCTACACCTTC.

V gene TRBV30 combines with J gene TRBJ2-1; possible D gene TRBD2, 7 bases. CDR3 size: 15 residues. V lost 4 bases to trimming and J lost 1 base, with 14 bases between them. CDR1 and CDR2 from the germline V gene are GTSNPN and SVGIG (reference sequence). CDR3 DNA: TGTGCCTGGACGCGGGGGCCCGAATCCTACAATGAGCAGTTCTTC. This translates into CAWTRGPESYNEQFF.

The chain joins TRBV7-8 to TRBJ2-5, with D unresolved. Trimming pared 5 bases from V and 0 bases from J, leaving 10 bases between. Germline V gene lookup returns CDR1 SGHVS and CDR2 FQNEAQ. This CDR3 contains 14 residues. The CDR3 protein is CASSQKQYQETQYF. The CDR3 nucleotides read TGTGCCAGCAGCCAAAAACAGTACCAAGAGACCCAGTACTTC.

In this sample, this clone turned up a few times. V is TRBV5-1 and J is TRBJ2-1; 7 bases align to TRBD2. This CDR3 is 15 amino acids long. Trimming cost V 4 bases and J 3 bases; bases outside gene matches: 7. Germline V gene data show CDR1 as SGHRS and CDR2 as YFSETQ. The CDR3 nucleotides read TGCGCCAGCAGCCTAGGGGCGGGAGTCTACAATGAGCAGTTCTTC. Translating gives CASSLGAGVYNEQFF.

This sequence joins TRBV7-9 and TRBJ2-3, with D tentatively TRBD2 (6 bases). The CDR3 is 14 amino acids. Germline V lookup: CDR1 SEHNR, CDR2 FQNEAQ (reference sequence). The germline V and J ends were trimmed by 9 bases and 2 bases, with 15 bases remaining between them. The CDR3 is CASRWEANTDTQYF. CDR3 DNA sequence: TGTGCCAGTCGCTGGGAGGCGAACACAGATACGCAGTATTTT.